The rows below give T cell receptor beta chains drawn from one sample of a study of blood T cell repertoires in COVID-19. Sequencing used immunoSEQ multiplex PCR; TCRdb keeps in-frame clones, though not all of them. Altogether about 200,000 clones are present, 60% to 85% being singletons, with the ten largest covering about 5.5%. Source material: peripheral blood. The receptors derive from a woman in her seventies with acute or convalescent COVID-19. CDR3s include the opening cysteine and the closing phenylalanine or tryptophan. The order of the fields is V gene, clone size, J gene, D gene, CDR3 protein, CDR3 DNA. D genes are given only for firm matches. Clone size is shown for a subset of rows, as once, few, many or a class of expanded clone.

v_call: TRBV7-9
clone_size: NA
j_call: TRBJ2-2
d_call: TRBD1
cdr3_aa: CASSLRDSPNTGELFF
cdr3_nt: TGTGCCAGCAGCTTAAGGGACAGTCCGAACACCGGGGAGCTGTTTTTT

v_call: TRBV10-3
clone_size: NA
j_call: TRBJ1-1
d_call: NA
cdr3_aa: CAIKAGSSNTEAFF
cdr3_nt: TGTGCCATCAAAGCAGGGTCTTCGAACACTGAAGCTTTCTTT

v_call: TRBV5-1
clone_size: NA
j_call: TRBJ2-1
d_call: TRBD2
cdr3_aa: CASSLEEQPGLAANNEQFF
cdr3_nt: TGCGCCAGCAGCTTGGAGGAACAGCCGGGACTAGCGGCCAACAATGAGCAGTTCTTC

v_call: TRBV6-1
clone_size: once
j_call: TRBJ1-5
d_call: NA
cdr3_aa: CASSELGQNLGQPQHF
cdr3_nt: TGTGCCAGCAGTGAATTAGGACAGAATTTGGGTCAGCCCCAGCATTTT

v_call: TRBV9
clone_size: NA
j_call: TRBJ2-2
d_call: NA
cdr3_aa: CASSAHAPGNTGELFF
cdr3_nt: TGTGCCAGCAGCGCCCATGCCCCGGGGAACACCGGGGAGCTGTTTTTT

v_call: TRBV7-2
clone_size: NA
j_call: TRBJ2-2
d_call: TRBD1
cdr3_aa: CASSVGQESGELFF
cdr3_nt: TGTGCCAGCAGCGTAGGACAGGAATCCGGGGAGCTGTTTTTT

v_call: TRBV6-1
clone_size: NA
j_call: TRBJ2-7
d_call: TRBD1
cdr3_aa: CASSDYRGYEQYF
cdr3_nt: TGTGCCAGCAGTGATTACAGGGGCTACGAGCAGTACTTC

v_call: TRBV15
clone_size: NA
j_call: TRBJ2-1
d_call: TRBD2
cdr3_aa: CATSRASGPYNEQFF
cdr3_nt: TGTGCCACCAGCAGGGCTAGCGGTCCCTACAATGAGCAGTTCTTC

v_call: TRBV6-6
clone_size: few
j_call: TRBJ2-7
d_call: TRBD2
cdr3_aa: CASRVSGSSYEQYF
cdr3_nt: TGTGCCAGCAGGGTGAGCGGGAGCTCCTACGAGCAGTACTTC

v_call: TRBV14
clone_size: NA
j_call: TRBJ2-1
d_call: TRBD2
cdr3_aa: CASSQGLSGTTNEQFF
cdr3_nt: TGTGCCAGCAGCCAAGGCCTTAGCGGGACCACCAATGAGCAGTTCTTC

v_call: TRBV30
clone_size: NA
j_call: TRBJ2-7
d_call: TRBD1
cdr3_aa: CAWSGTGWGEQYF
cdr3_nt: TGTGCCTGGAGTGGGACAGGCTGGGGGGAGCAGTACTTC

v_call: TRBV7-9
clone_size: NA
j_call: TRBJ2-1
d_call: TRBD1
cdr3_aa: CASSLAGQGYEQFF
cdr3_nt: TGTGCCAGCAGCTTAGCGGGACAGGGCTATGAGCAGTTCTTC

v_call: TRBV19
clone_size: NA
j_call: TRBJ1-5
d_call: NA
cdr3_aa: CASSIQEHQPQHF
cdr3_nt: TGTGCCAGTAGTATTCAGGAACATCAGCCCCAGCATTTT

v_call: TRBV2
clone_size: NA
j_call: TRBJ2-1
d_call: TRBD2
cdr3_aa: CASSVERELGNEQFF
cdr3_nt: TGTGCCAGCAGTGTAGAGCGGGAGTTGGGAAATGAGCAGTTCTTC

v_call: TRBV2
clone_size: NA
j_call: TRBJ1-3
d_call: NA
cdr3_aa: CASRLGPGNTIYF
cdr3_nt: TGTGCCAGCAGATTGGGCCCTGGAAACACCATATATTTT

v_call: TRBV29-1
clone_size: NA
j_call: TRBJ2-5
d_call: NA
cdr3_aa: CSVDRGRGAGETQYF
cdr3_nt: TGCAGCGTTGACCGTGGCAGGGGAGCTGGGGAGACCCAGTACTTC

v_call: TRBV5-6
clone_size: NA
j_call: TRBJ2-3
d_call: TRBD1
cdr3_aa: CASNLYGTGTDTQYF
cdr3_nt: TGTGCCAGCAACTTGTATGGGACAGGGACAGATACGCAGTATTTT

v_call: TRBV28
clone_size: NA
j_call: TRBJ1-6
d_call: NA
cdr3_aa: CASSPTGTSPLHF
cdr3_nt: TGTGCCAGCAGTCCAACAGGCACTTCACCCCTCCACTTT

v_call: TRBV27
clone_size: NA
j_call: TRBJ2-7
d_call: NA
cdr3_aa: CASSRGANEQYF
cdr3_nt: TGTGCCAGCAGTCGGGGGGCCAACGAGCAGTACTTC

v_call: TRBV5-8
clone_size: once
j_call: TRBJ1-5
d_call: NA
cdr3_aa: CASSFNSNQPQHF
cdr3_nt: TGTGCCAGCAGCTTTAATAGCAATCAGCCCCAGCATTTT

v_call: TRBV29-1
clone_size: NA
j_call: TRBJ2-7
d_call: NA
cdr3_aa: CSVGGLAGSYEQYF
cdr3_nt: TGCAGCGTTGGTGGTCTCGCGGGGAGCTACGAGCAGTACTTC

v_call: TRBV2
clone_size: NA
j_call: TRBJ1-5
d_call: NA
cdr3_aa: CASSPQGSNQPQHF
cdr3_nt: TGTGCCAGCAGTCCCCAGGGGAGCAATCAGCCCCAGCATTTT

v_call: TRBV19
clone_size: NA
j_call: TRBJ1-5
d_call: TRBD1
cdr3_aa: CASSIDPRTGWGNQPQHF
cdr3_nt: TGTGCCAGTAGTATAGACCCTCGGACAGGCTGGGGCAATCAGCCCCAGCATTTT

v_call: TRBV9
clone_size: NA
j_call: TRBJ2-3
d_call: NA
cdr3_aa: CASSALGFGTDTQYF
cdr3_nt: TGTGCCAGCAGCGCCCTCGGGTTTGGGACAGATACGCAGTATTTT

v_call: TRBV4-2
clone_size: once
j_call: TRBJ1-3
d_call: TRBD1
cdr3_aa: CASSRETGDNTIYF
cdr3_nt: TGTGCCAGCAGCCGAGAGACAGGGGATAACACCATATATTTT

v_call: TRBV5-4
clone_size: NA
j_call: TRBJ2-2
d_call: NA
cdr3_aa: CASRYSYTGELFF
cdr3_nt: TGTGCCAGCCGTTACAGTTACACCGGGGAGCTGTTTTTT

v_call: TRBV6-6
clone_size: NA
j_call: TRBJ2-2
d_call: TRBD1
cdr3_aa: CASRRTHTGANTGELFF
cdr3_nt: TGTGCCAGCAGGCGAACTCATACAGGGGCGAACACCGGGGAGCTGTTTTTT

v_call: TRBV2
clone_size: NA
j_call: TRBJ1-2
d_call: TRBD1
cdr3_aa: CASSPDRGYTF
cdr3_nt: TGTGCCAGCAGTCCGGACAGGGGATACACCTTC

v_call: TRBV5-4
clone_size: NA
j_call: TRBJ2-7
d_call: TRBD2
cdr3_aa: CASSLSSSGTYEQYF
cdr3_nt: TGTGCCAGCAGCTTGAGTAGTAGCGGGACCTACGAGCAGTACTTC

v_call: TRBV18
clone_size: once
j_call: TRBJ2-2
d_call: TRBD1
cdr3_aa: CASSLNEPGQTTGELFF
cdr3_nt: TGTGCCAGCTCATTAAACGAGCCGGGACAGACCACCGGGGAGCTGTTTTTT

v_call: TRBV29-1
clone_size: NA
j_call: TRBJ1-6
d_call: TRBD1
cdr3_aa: CSVQDRGDSPLHF
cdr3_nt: TGCAGCGTTCAGGACAGGGGAGATTCACCCCTCCACTTT

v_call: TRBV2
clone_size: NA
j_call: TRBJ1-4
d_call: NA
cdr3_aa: CASSKTDFATNEKLFF
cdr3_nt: TGTGCCAGCAGTAAGACAGATTTTGCAACTAATGAAAAACTGTTTTTT

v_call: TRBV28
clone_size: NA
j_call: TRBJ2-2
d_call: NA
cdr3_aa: CASSSPGVITGELFF
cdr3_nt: TGTGCCAGCAGTTCCCCCGGGGTTATCACCGGGGAGCTGTTTTTT

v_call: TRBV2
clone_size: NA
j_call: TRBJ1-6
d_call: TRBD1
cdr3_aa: CASRTGTSPLHF
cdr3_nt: TGTGCCAGTCGGACAGGGACCTCACCCCTCCACTTT

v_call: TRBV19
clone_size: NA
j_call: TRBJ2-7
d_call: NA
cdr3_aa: CASSIEDAGEYEQYF
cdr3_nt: TGTGCCAGTAGTATAGAGGACGCAGGGGAATACGAGCAGTACTTC

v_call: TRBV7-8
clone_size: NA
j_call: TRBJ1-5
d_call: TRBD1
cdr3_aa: CASSQVYWTGRNQPQHF
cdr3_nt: TGTGCCAGCAGCCAGGTCTACTGGACAGGGAGGAATCAGCCCCAGCATTTT

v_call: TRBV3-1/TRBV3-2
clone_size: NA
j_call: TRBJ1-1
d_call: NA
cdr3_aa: CASSQAGLTEAFF
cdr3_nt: TGTGCCAGCAGCCAAGCAGGGCTCACTGAAGCTTTCTTT

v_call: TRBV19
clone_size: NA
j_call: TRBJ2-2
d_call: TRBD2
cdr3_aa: CASKSGIGGGELFF
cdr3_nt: TGTGCCAGTAAGAGCGGGATCGGTGGCGGGGAGCTGTTTTTT

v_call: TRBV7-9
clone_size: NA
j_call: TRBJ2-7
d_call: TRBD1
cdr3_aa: CASSLVYPQDRVYEQYF
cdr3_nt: TGTGCCAGCAGCTTAGTTTATCCTCAGGACAGGGTGTACGAGCAGTACTTC

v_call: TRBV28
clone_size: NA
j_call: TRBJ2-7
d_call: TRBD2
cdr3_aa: CASSSATSGSSYEQYF
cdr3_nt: TGTGCCAGCAGTTCCGCGACTAGCGGGAGTTCCTACGAGCAGTACTTC

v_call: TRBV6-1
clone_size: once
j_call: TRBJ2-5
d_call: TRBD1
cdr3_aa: CASSEGDSQETQYF
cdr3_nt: TGTGCCAGCAGTGAAGGGGACAGCCAAGAGACCCAGTACTTC

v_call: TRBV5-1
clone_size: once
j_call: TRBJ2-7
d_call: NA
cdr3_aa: CASSQREISDRFYEQYF
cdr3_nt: TGCGCCAGCAGCCAGAGGGAAATCTCGGACCGCTTCTACGAGCAGTACTTC

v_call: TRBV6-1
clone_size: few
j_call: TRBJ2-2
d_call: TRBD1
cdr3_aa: CASSDDRVTGELFF
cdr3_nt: TGTGCCAGCAGTGACGACAGGGTCACCGGGGAGCTGTTTTTT

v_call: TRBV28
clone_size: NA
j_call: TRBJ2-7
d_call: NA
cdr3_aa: CASSLYGGEIYEQYF
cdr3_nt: TGTGCCAGCAGTTTATATGGTGGGGAGATCTACGAGCAGTACTTC

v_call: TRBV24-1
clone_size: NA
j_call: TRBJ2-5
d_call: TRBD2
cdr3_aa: CATSDMGLAGGMETQYF
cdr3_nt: TGTGCCACCAGTGATATGGGACTAGCGGGAGGGATGGAGACCCAGTACTTC

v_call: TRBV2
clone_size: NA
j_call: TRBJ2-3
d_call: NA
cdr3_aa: CATSAVGTDTQYF
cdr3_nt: TGTGCCACCAGCGCGGTGGGCACAGATACGCAGTATTTT

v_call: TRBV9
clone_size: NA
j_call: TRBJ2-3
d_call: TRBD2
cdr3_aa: CASSVEWGGTSGRTRTDTQYF
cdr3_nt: TGTGCCAGCAGCGTAGAGTGGGGGGGGACTAGCGGGAGGACCCGCACAGATACGCAGTATTTT

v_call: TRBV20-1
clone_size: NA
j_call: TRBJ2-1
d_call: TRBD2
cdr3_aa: CSASAGREYNEQFF
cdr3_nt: TGCAGTGCTAGTGCTGGGAGGGAATACAATGAGCAGTTCTTC

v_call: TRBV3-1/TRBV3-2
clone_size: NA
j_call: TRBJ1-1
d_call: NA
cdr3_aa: CASSQVSADNTEAFF
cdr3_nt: TGTGCCAGCAGCCAAGTTAGCGCCGATAACACTGAAGCTTTCTTT

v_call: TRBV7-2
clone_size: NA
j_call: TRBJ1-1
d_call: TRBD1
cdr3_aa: CASTNRGQANTEAFF
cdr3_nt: TGTGCCAGCACCAACCGAGGACAGGCGAACACTGAAGCTTTCTTT

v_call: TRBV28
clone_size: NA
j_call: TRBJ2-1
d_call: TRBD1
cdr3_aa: CASSLSAGGVHNEQFF
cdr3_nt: TGTGCCAGCAGTTTAAGCGCAGGGGGTGTCCACAATGAGCAGTTCTTC

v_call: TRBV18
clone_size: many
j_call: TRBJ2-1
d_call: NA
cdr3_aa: CASSPDSAYNEQFF
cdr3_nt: TGTGCCAGCTCACCGGATAGCGCCTACAATGAGCAGTTCTTC

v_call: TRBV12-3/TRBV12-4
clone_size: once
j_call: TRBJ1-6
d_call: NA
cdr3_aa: CASSLSQAPLHF
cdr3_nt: TGTGCCAGCAGTTTAAGTCAGGCACCCCTCCACTTT

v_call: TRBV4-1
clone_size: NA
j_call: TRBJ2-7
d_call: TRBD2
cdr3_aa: CASSQVWTSGSSYEQYF
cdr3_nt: TGCGCCAGCAGCCAAGTCTGGACTAGCGGGAGTTCCTACGAGCAGTACTTC

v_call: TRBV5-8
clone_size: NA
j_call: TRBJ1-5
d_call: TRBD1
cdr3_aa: CASSHAGTGTQPQHF
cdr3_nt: TGTGCCAGCAGCCACGCCGGGACAGGGACTCAGCCCCAGCATTTT

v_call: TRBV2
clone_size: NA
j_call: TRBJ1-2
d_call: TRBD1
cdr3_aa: CASSRTGQGVYGYTF
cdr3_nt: TGTGCCAGCAGCAGAACGGGACAGGGAGTCTATGGCTACACCTTC

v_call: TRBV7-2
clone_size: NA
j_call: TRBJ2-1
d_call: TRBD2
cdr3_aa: CASRSGLAGEQFF
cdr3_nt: TGTGCCAGCAGATCCGGACTAGCCGGTGAGCAGTTCTTC

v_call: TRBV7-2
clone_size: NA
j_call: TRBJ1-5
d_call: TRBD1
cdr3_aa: CASSWGQGGQPQHF
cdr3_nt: TGTGCCAGCAGCTGGGGACAGGGCGGTCAGCCCCAGCATTTT

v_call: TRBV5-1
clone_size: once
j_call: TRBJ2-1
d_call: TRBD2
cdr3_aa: CASSWYGGGPNNEQFF
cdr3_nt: TGCGCCAGCAGCTGGTATGGCGGGGGTCCAAACAATGAGCAGTTCTTC

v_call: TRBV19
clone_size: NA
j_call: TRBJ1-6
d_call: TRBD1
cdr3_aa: CASSTSTGANSPLHF
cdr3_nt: TGTGCCAGTAGTACCTCGACAGGGGCTAATTCACCCCTCCACTTT